This T cell receptor (beta chain) was observed in a study of blood T cell repertoires in COVID-19. Study details: The United States, Italy and Spain supplied acute and convalescent COVID-19 samples. Sample material is recorded as cDNA or gDNA derived from T cells, B-cell-depleted T cells, or PBMCs.

This CDR3 spans 13 amino acids. Trimming cost V 6 bases and J 8 bases; bases outside gene matches: 12. CDR1 and CDR2 from the germline V gene are SQVTM and ANQGSEA. As originally analysed: It was from reference gene primer amplification that nucleated cell counts were estimated. Sequenced by immunoSEQ multiplex PCR; TCRdb stores in-frame clones only, minus some. The D gene and trimming were derived from the DNA, and the V and J assignments and clone size from that table. The sample carries about 78,000 clones, more than 75% recorded once. The chain couples TRBV29-1 to TRBJ1-2; 7 bases are a match to TRBD1. Sequencing used peripheral blood. The sequence derives from a man between 45 and 60 years old with active or convalescent COVID-19. This CDR3 reads CSVIPTGWQGYTF. The CDR3 DNA is TGCAGCGTAATACCGACAGGGTGGCAAGGCTACACCTTC.